This record looks at one T cell receptor beta chain sequence and its context. The specificity of this receptor is unknown. The cohort consisted of hundreds of healthy bone marrow donors. Cohort members were all nominally healthy when sampled, although unrecorded immune exposures were likely present. The donor was CMV seronegative and belonged to the group of over 350 seronegative cohort members. Every donor gave a peripheral blood sample, and the peripheral blood mononuclear cells from that sample were used for TCR beta sequencing. Genomic DNA was extracted from the blood cell samples with the Qiagen DNeasy Blood Extraction Kit. The sample originates from a study of cytomegalovirus exposure and HLA in healthy donors (dated by TCRdb to between 2016 and 2019). Context from the whole study: According to an earlier analysis of 587 of the donors, about 179 million T cells yielded roughly 110 million unique TCR beta sequences and about 300 Gb of sequence data. Typing coverage varied by locus: about 629-630 donors for A, B, C, DRB1 and DQB1; approximately 500 for DQA1; 606 for DPA1; around 450 for DPB1. Four to six DR-DQ haplotypes were handled as single units for association and clustering because linkage in the cohort was strong. HLA typing covered class I and class II loci at four-digit resolution. The later analysis used no new phenotypic data to find candidate immune exposures, relying instead on TCR beta sequences and their occurrence across donors. Using immunosequencing, the study profiled T cell repertoires from 550 to 750 subjects and related those repertoires to cytomegalovirus serostatus. High-throughput TCR immunosequencing, statistical association of individual TCRs with disease status, and machine learning were combined to predict cytomegalovirus infection status. To decide whether each TCR beta V gene segment behaved as functional or pseudogenic, an earlier analysis of some 570 of the donors relied on high-throughput TCR beta sequencing. Donor age, sex, ethnicity and CMV serostatus were compiled alongside the repertoire data. A later genetic analysis used genome-wide SNP genotypes for 398 of the 666 donors, treating that subset as a discovery cohort. Roughly 300 gigabases of sequencing data and 75 million to 85 million unique TCR sequences made up an early release that covered approximately 700 HLA-typed donors. Besides the first cohort of 666 subjects, a separate validation cohort made up of 120 different subjects was used. Every repertoire in the discovery cohort had been generated on one and the same sequencing platform. The study was designed to test whether signatures of past pathogen exposure could be identified by cataloging public T cell receptors. Among the approximately 420 genotyped donors, approximately 81% belonged to the genetic ancestry cluster associated with self-reported Caucasian donors. In a later analysis, previously published TCR beta repertoires from 666 donors were re-analyzed and high-resolution HLA genotyping was added so that TCR occurrence patterns could be studied. On average, 235,054 unique TCR beta nucleotide sequences were sequenced per donor among a few hundred genotyped donors of the cohort, with 15% to 20% of those sequences being non-productive. What the work shows at the level of the full study, not this receptor alone: A later analysis associated about 16,000 TCR beta sequences with specific HLA alleles at a false discovery rate of 0.05. For the cohort, immune exposure information was limited to CMV serostatus. This cohort had only TCR beta chains sequenced, and the lack of alpha or paired-chain data limited which features could be detected. According to the authors, the approach could potentially be generalized to other disease states and immunological phenotypes. In the study, approximately 150 TCR beta chains were listed as associated with cytomegalovirus. Several of the top co-occurrence clusters appeared to be linked to parvovirus B19, influenza, CMV and Epstein-Barr virus, according to a later analysis. A further reported finding was that TCR beta sequences accurately predicted the HLA-A and HLA-B alleles for most subjects in the first cohort. The classifier was reported to diagnose cytomegalovirus status with high specificity and sensitivity in both the original and validation cohorts. The sequencing pipeline was judged likely to have produced a cluster of highly shared sequence variants as a technical artifact. Compared with the approximately 700-donor mean, donors in an Asian-associated ancestry cluster had fewer N-insertions in productive TCRs, according to a later genetic analysis. Sequencing depth was assumed to be roughly uniform across donors in the presence/absence analyses, though that assumption may not hold. In a later analysis, the rate of TCR association differed among HLA loci, with DRB1 alleles having the most associated TCRs and HLA-C alleles having the fewest. The 87-base-pair reads could not distinguish some IMGT-functional V segments, including TRBV6-2 and TRBV6-3, so those segments were excluded. Most TCR sequences were seen in very few donors, while some public TCRs were found in many individuals. In a later analysis, most CMV-associated TCR beta chains were found to appear HLA-restricted, with HLA associations seemingly driven largely by CMV exposure. Compared with equally common non-associated chains, HLA-associated TCR beta chains in a later analysis were more clonally expanded and had lower generation probabilities. Assigning TCR associations to individual alleles was difficult when HLA alleles, especially DR and DQ, strongly co-occurred. A later genetic analysis associated a missense DCLRE1C variant with V-gene and J-gene trimming of TCR beta chains, and an independent cohort replicated the association. Because counts were too low, some 17 rarely observed V segments, including chromosome 9 orphons, were excluded from the earlier analysis of a few hundred of the donors. In an earlier analysis of some 640 of the donors, most TCR beta V segments were observed in productive rearrangements about 87% or about 30% of the time, broadly matching IMGT annotations. Because HLA typing was missing for some donors at each locus, association tests included only the typed subset. Correlated functional status among segregating V segments might be attributable to linkage disequilibrium, but an unknown experimental factor could not be ruled out. In vitro tests confirmed that a few of the cytomegalovirus-associated TCR beta chains recognize cytomegalovirus antigens.

The germline V gene gives CDR1 as ENHRY and CDR2 as SYGVKD. Including the terminal cysteine and phenylalanine, the CDR3 comprises 14 residues. Only CDR3 DNA remains: 42 bases, in frame from the first base. V has 9 bases trimmed and J has 7 bases trimmed; junction bases matching no gene number 12. Library construction relied on the immunoSEQ multiplex PCR assay. The multiplex PCR relied on a mix of 60 forward primers for TCR Vbeta segments and 13 reverse primers for TCR Jbeta segments. The CDR3 region of rearranged TCR beta genes was amplified from genomic DNA with a multiplex PCR assay. The amplified TCR beta libraries were sequenced on the Illumina HiSeq System as 87-base-pair reads. In the paper's pipeline: In a later analysis, some 80 million unique TCR beta chains were counted across the 500 to 700 repertoires, and about 10 million of these chains were shared by at least two donors. Raw reads were error-corrected and collapsed into unique sequences with a nearest-neighbor algorithm that merged closely related sequences to remove PCR and sequencing errors. CDR3 sequences were aligned to IMGT reference sequences to assign V, D and J gene segments. For a sequence to be retained, at least a six-nucleotide match to both a V gene segment and a J gene segment was required. A rearrangement was called productive if the CDR3 had no stop codons and remained in frame with V and J, and every other rearrangement was called non-productive. CDR3 was defined according to IMGT convention as the region running from the second conserved V-encoded cysteine to the conserved J-encoded phenylalanine. In an earlier analysis of some 550 of the donors, sequences lacking an unambiguous match to a single V gene segment were excluded. An earlier analysis of almost 600 of the donors classified V segments as functional when productive rearrangements were above 56.7% and as segregating when the standard deviation between donors was above 5%. A statistical classification framework was built for diagnosing cytomegalovirus status from the catalog of TCR beta chain sequences. In a later analysis, V and J genes were assigned by comparing TCR nucleotide sequences against IMGT/GENE-DB human TR gene sequences. A later analysis assigned CDR3 sequences and most-parsimonious VDJ recombination scenarios with the TCRdist pipeline. In a later analysis, each TCR beta chain was defined by its CDR3 amino acid sequence together with its V-gene family, and reads without a unique V-gene family were excluded. As a way to deal with suspected cross-contamination and a sequencing artifact, a later analysis dropped 450 to 600 nucleotide sequences that were highly shared and had low generation probability. In a later analysis, a clonal expansion index for each public chain was calculated from normalized within-repertoire ranks of inferred template counts. A later analysis computed generation probabilities with a VDJ recombination model fitted to out-of-frame rearrangements, and checked the results against IGoR. A later analysis scored TCR-TCR, TCR-HLA and TCR-CMV co-occurrence with hypergeometric tests, applying a repertoire-size bias correction to TCR pairs. False discovery rates were estimated in a later analysis by permuting HLA or CMV assignments 20 times. In a later analysis, co-occurring TCRs were grouped using DBSCAN, with TCRdist sequence similarity added in when clustering inside HLA-allele-positive subsets. Co-occurrence clustering excluded repertoires with fewer than 30,000 or more than 120,000 public chains, plus five with anomalous nucleotide sharing. TCRdb carries this immuneACCESS record with in-frame sequences only. Its versions omit some clonotypes, under half of them owing to an unresolved V gene in the studies checked, with the rest unexplained. V, J and clone size were drawn from that table, and D and trimming were deduced from the DNA. Per the sample table, the count is about 130,000 clones. 2% of the sample rests with the top ten.

This clonotype was obtained from a woman aged 60-75 years in good health and CMV-seronegative. Specimen: PBMCs. The receptor chain draws on TRBV10-3 and TRBJ2-7; 10 bases in the middle match TRBD1. The CDR3 reads CAINPGQGVEEQYF. Read as DNA, the sequence is TGTGCCATAAACCCCGGACAGGGGGTTGAAGAGCAGTACTTC.